These 28 T cell receptor beta chains came from one sample sequenced in a study of cytomegalovirus exposure and HLA in healthy donors. PCR employed 60 Vbeta and 13 Jbeta primers. The table came from immunoSEQ multiplex PCR; TCRdb's copy has only in-frame clones and leaves some out. The table records some 91,000 clones, roughly two thirds of them present only once. Sequencing was carried out using PBMCs. The receptors were gathered from a human donor in good health.

To note about this clone: The same CDR3 also results from other DNA sequences found in this sample. This chain's CDR3 is CASSPGNGEKLFF. The DNA for the CDR3 is TGTGCCAGCAGCCCGGGGAACGGAGAAAAACTGTTTTTT. The V call is TRBV7-3, the J call TRBJ1-4; no firm D call. CDR3 length equals 13 residues. Germline V gene data show CDR1 as SGHTA and CDR2 as FQGTGA. V was shortened by 5 bases and J by 8 bases, with 12 bases between the two germline ends.

The CDR3 protein is CATSIKRGQTKSNQPQHF. The CDR3 DNA sequence: TGTGCCACCAGCATAAAAAGGGGACAGACGAAGAGCAATCAGCCCCAGCATTTT. The gene calls are TRBV15 and TRBJ1-5; 7 nucleotides agree with TRBD1. Trimming at V came to 4 bases and at J to 1 base, leaving 13 bases not matched to a gene. Germline V lookup: CDR1 LNHNV, CDR2 YYDKDF (reference sequence). The CDR3 is 18 amino acids. The variable domain in full, completed from reference TRBV15 and TRBJ1-5, reads DAMVIQNPRYQVTQFGKPVTLSCSQTLNHNVMYWYQQKSSQAPKLLFHYYDKDFNNEADTPDNFQSRRPNTSFCFLDIRSPGLGDTAMYLCATSIKRGQTKSNQPQHFGDGTRLSIL.

The chain recombines TRBV27 with TRBJ2-1; 14 bases are shared with TRBD2. The ends lost 3 bases at V and 6 bases at J; junction bases unmatched: 4. Germline V gives CDR1 MNHEY, CDR2 SMNVEV (reference sequence). The CDR3 sequence is 16 residues long. The CDR3 region is CASSFRLAGGLNEQFF. CDR3 nucleotides: TGTGCCAGCAGTTTCCGACTAGCGGGGGGGCTCAATGAGCAGTTCTTC.

The rearrangement joins TRBV11-3 to TRBJ2-5, with D unclear. The CDR3 is 15 residues long. Trimming pared 0 bases from V and 5 bases from J, leaving 13 bases between. CDR1 is SGHNT, CDR2 YENEEA, per germline. The CDR3 DNA is TGTGCCAGCAGCTTAGATCAGGCCCTTCGGGAGACCCAGTACTTC. As protein: CASSLDQALRETQYF.

This clone was seen a handful of times. The chain is built from TRBV7-8 and TRBJ2-7, with TRBD2 identical over 12 bases. Germline values: CDR1 SGHVS, CDR2 FQNEAQ. This CDR3 has 15 residues. The trim removed 5 bases at V and 3 bases at J, leaving 5 bases unmatched. The CDR3 region has the DNA TGTGCCAGCAGCCCGTTGACTAGCGGGAGCTACGAGCAGTACTTC. Residues: CASSPLTSGSYEQYF.

Notes on this clone: The sample holds other DNA sequences that translate to the same CDR3. The V and J genes are TRBV11-3 and TRBJ2-1; 7 nucleotides align to TRBD2. J was trimmed by 0 bases and V by 5 bases; bases with no gene match: 4. Germline CDR1 is SGHNT and CDR2 is YENEEA. This CDR3 is built from 15 residues. The CDR3: CASSLGGGSYNEQFF. The CDR3 nucleotides are TGTGCCAGCAGCCTGGGGGGGGGCTCCTACAATGAGCAGTTCTTC.

V is TRBV21-1 and J is TRBJ1-4; TRBD1, the table's D call, lacks a check against the DNA. TRBV21-1 is termed a pseudogene. There are 14 residues in the CDR3. CDR3 sequence (DNA): TGTGCCAGCAGGTTGGGACAGGAGAATGAAAAACTGTTTTTT. This sequence encodes CASRLGQENEKLFF.

This clone was recorded only once. The chain couples TRBV11-2 to TRBJ2-7, with D possibly TRBD2 on 5 matching bases. This CDR3 spans 14 amino acids. Looked up from germline, CDR1 is SGHAT and CDR2 is FQNNGV. The V gene lost 3 bases and the J gene lost 7 bases, with 16 bases spanning the gap. CDR3 nucleotide sequence: TGTGCCAGCAGCTTGATGGGAGAGGCGCGGGAGCAGTACTTC. Amino acid sequence: CASSLMGEAREQYF. Supplemented by reference TRBV11-2 and TRBJ2-7, the full variable domain reads EAGVAQSPRYKIIEKRQSVAFWCNPISGHATLYWYQQILGQGPKLLIQFQNNGVVDDSQLPKDRFSAERLKGVDSTLKIQPAKLEDSAVYLCASSLMGEAREQYFGPGTRLTVT.

The rearrangement joins TRBV7-8 to TRBJ2-6; D possibly corresponds to TRBD2 (7 bases). The CDR3 covers 19 residues. The germline V and J ends were trimmed by 4 bases and 0 bases, with 19 bases remaining between them. Germline V lookup: CDR1 SGHVS, CDR2 FQNEAQ. CDR3 DNA sequence: TGTGCCAGCAGCTCTCATCTGGGGGGGCGGAGCTCTGGGGCCAACGTCCTGACTTTC. It is translated as CASSSHLGGRSSGANVLTF.

The rearrangement joins TRBV7-2 to TRBJ1-3; D ambiguous. Germline CDR1 reads SGHTA; CDR2 reads FQGNSA. Trimming stripped 1 base from V and 9 bases from J, with 7 bases between. There are 12 residues in the CDR3. The CDR3 protein is CASSLGEGTIYF. CDR3 DNA sequence: TGTGCCAGCAGCTTAGGAGAGGGCACCATATATTTT.

The chain couples TRBV5-1 to TRBJ2-7; D is perhaps TRBD1 (6 bases). Germline CDR1 SGHRS, CDR2 YFSETQ. The CDR3 has 15 amino acids. Between the trimmed V and J ends, which lost 2 bases and 5 bases, there was a span of 17 bases. As DNA, the CDR3 is TGCGCCAGCAGCTTAATCCCCGGCACAGGGAACGAGCAGTACTTC. It codes for CASSLIPGTGNEQYF. Full variable domain (remainder filled in from reference TRBV5-1 and TRBJ2-7): KAGVTQTPRYLIKTRGQQVTLSCSPISGHRSVSWYQQTPGQGLQFLFEYFSETQRNKGNFPGRFSGRQFSNSRSEMNVSTLELGDSALYLCASSLIPGTGNEQYFGPGTRLTVT.

This clone was picked up one time. The chain uses TRBV7-9 and TRBJ1-4, with 9 positions matching TRBD1. Germline-derived CDR1 and CDR2 are SEHNR and FQNEAQ (reference sequence). The CDR3 spans 16 residues. The ends lost 0 bases at V and 2 bases at J; junction bases unmatched: 1. The CDR3 bases are TGTGCCAGCAGCTTAGCAGGACAGGGGACTAATGAAAAACTGTTTTTT. Protein product: CASSLAGQGTNEKLFF.

The chain uses TRBV5-1 and TRBJ2-2; 9 nucleotides match TRBD1. The germline CDR1 and CDR2 sequences are SGHRS and YFSETQ. The CDR3 has 16 amino acids. V trimming: 4 bases; J trimming: 4 bases; junction bases outside the gene matches: 8. CDR3 residues: CASSDTQGAGTGELFF. CDR3 DNA: TGCGCCAGCAGCGACACACAGGGGGCCGGCACCGGGGAGCTGTTTTTT.

This chain uses TRBV14 with TRBJ2-1; the match to TRBD2 covers 7 bases. The junction had 0 bases not matched to a gene; V was cut back by 2 bases and J by 8 bases. Per germline, CDR1 SGHDN and CDR2 FVKESK. The CDR3 is 12 residues long. The DNA for the CDR3 is TGTGCCAGCAGCCAACGGGGGGATGAGCAGTTCTTC. It translates to CASSQRGDEQFF.

The rearrangement links TRBV7-2 to TRBJ1-3; D remains unclear. Germline V gene data show CDR1 as SGHTA and CDR2 as FQGNSA. The ends were cut back, 5 bases at V and 2 bases at J, with 10 bases in the middle. The CDR3 is made up of 14 amino acids. Here the CDR3 reads CASSTTRAGNTIYF. The DNA for the CDR3 is TGTGCCAGCAGCACGACCCGGGCTGGAAACACCATATATTTT.

The chain links TRBV10-3 to TRBJ2-5, with D hard to call. V lost 7 bases to trimming and J lost 2 bases, with 20 bases between them. The CDR3 is 16 residues long. The germline V gene has CDR1 ENHRY and CDR2 SYGVKD. The CDR3 nucleotides read TGTGCCATCACTGAACTGCCGACTCTATTTCAAGAGACCCAGTACTTC. Translation gives CAITELPTLFQETQYF.

Note on this clone: One end of the junction does not line up with germline, which may come from a read error. V is TRBV19 and J is TRBJ2-3; D might be TRBD1 (5 bases). This CDR3 has 15 residues. CDR1 and CDR2 from the germline V gene are LNHDA and SQIVND (reference sequence). This CDR3 is CASSKGLIPTATQYF. Here the CDR3 DNA reads TGTGCCAGTAGTAAGGGGTTAATCCCTACAGCTACGCAGTATTTT.

The chain carries TRBV7-2 and TRBJ1-1; D possibly corresponds to TRBD1 (6 bases). Germline CDR1 reads SGHTA; CDR2 reads FQGNSA. The CDR3 totals 13 residues. V was clipped by 5 bases and J by 6 bases, with 13 bases between them. The DNA of the CDR3 is TGTGCCAGCAGCCTACTACAGGGATCTGAAGCTTTCTTT. It yields the protein CASSLLQGSEAFF.

This sequence joins TRBV5-1 and TRBJ2-1; D unresolved. This CDR3 contains 14 residues. Germline CDR1 is SGHRS and CDR2 is YFSETQ. CDR3 nucleotide sequence: TGCGGGAGTGGCGTCTCCTCGAGTTACAATGAGCAGTTCTTC. Its translation: CGSGVSSSYNEQFF.

J is TRBJ2-3 and V is TRBV30, with a possible D match to TRBD2 (6 bases). The germline V gene encodes CDR1 GTSNPN and CDR2 SVGIG (reference sequence). Trimming took 0 bases from V and 0 from J, leaving 7 bases between them. CDR3 size: 14 residues. CDR3 sequence: CAWSVGGSTDTQYF. The CDR3 bases are TGTGCCTGGAGTGTGGGGGGTAGCACAGATACGCAGTATTTT.

The J gene is TRBJ1-1, the V gene TRBV11-3; 7 bases fit TRBD1. This CDR3 spans 14 amino acids. Germline V gives CDR1 SGHNT, CDR2 YENEEA. The V segment lost 7 bases and the J segment 4 bases; nucleotides outside the gene matches: 9. CDR3 sequence reads: CASTDQGGGTEAFF. CDR3 sequence (DNA): TGTGCCAGCACGGATCAGGGGGGAGGCACTGAAGCTTTCTTT.

The chain has TRBV15 and TRBJ1-5; D remains unclear. This CDR3 has 13 residues. Trimming stripped 9 bases from V and 1 base from J, with 10 bases between. Germline CDR1 reads LNHNV; CDR2 reads YYDKDF (reference sequence). Written as DNA, the CDR3 is TGTGCCACGGCGATAGCCAGCAATCAGCCCCAGCATTTT. It specifies CATAIASNQPQHF.

The genes are TRBV7-6 and TRBJ1-1, with D maybe TRBD1 (6 bases). V gave up 5 bases and J gave up 1 base, with 11 bases separating them. CDR3 length: 14 residues. Germline CDR1 and CDR2: SGHVS and FNYEAQ. The CDR3 nucleotides are TGTGCCAGCAGCCCGCCAGGGGAGAACACTGAAGCTTTCTTT. Residues: CASSPPGENTEAFF.

The genes are TRBV7-9 and TRBJ2-3, with TRBD1 matching 9 bases. Per the germline V gene, CDR1 is SEHNR and CDR2 is FQNEAQ (reference sequence). V lost 5 bases, J lost 2 bases, and 5 bases stayed unmatched. The CDR3 spans 15 residues. CDR3 amino acids: CASSSWDRATDTQYF. CDR3 DNA sequence: TGTGCCAGCAGCAGCTGGGACAGGGCCACAGATACGCAGTATTTT.

This clone has a handful of counts. The V and J genes are TRBV2 and TRBJ2-5; 10 bases match TRBD2. The CDR3 loop spans 15 amino acids. The V gene's germline CDR1 is SNHLY and CDR2 FYNNEI. V lost 3 bases and J lost 1; bases outside the gene matches: 2. The CDR3 sequence: CASSDPSGGQETQYF. The CDR3 DNA follows: TGTGCCAGCAGTGATCCTAGCGGGGGCCAAGAGACCCAGTACTTC.

Here the CDR3 reads CASSYGAGYPNNEQFF. DNA of the CDR3: TGCGCCAGCAGCTACGGTGCGGGTTACCCAAACAATGAGCAGTTCTTC. The chain joins TRBV4-3 to TRBJ2-1; possibly TRBD2 for D (5 bases). The germline CDR1 and CDR2 sequences are LGHNA and YSLEER. V lost 5 bases, J lost 5 bases, and 19 bases lay in between. The CDR3 is made up of 16 amino acids.

This chain uses TRBV29-1 with TRBJ2-5; D might be TRBD1 (6 bases). This CDR3 region has 13 residues. V was pared by 8 bases and J by 4 bases, with 17 bases between. Germline CDR1 reads SQVTM; CDR2 reads ANQGSEA. The CDR3 nucleotides read TGCAGCTCAGATCCGGGACAAGGAGAGACCCAGTACTTC. It specifies CSSDPGQGETQYF.

The rearrangement links TRBV4-3 to TRBJ2-7; D possibly corresponds to TRBD1 (6 bases). Trimming took 1 base from V and 1 from J, leaving 8 bases between them. The length of the CDR3 is 14 residues. CDR1 and CDR2 from the germline V gene are LGHNA and YSLEER. The DNA for the CDR3 is TGCGCCAGCAGCCAAGGACAGGTATCCTACGAGCAGTACTTC. This translates into CASSQGQVSYEQYF.